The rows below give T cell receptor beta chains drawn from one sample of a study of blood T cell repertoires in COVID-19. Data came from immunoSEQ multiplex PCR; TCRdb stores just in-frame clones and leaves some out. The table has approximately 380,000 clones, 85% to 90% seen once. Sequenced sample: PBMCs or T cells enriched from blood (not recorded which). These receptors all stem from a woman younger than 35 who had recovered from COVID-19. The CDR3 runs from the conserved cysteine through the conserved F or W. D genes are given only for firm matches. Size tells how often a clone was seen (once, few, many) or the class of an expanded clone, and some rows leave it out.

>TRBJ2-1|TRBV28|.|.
TGTGCCAGCAGTTTCGAAAGGGGCGAGTTCTTC
CASSFERGEFF
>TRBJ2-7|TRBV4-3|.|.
TGCGCCAGCAGCCAAGGGCGGGGAAGGTACGAGCAGTACTTC
CASSQGRGRYEQYF
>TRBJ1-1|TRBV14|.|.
TGTGCCAGCAGCCAAGGAGAGCTTACGGCTTTCTTT
CASSQGELTAFF
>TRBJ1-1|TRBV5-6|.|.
TGTGCCAGCAGCGAAGCGCCCACGCAGACGATCACTGAAGCTTTCTTT
CASSEAPTQTITEAFF
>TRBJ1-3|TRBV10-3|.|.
TGTGCCACCTCCTCAGGGCTCGCCGGAAACACCATATATTTT
CATSSGLAGNTIYF
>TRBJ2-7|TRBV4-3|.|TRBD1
TGCGCCAGCAGCCAGGATACGCCAGGGGGCTCGTACGAGCAGTACTTC
CASSQDTPGGSYEQYF
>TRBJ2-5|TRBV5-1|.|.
TGCGCCAGCAGCTTGGGCTACCAAGAAGAGACCCAGTACTTC
CASSLGYQEETQYF
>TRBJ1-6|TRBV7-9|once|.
TGTGCCAGCAGCTTGTCGGGGGGCCCGAGCTCCTATAATTCACCCCTCCACTTT
CASSLSGGPSSYNSPLHF
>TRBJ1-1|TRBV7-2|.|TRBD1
TGTGCCAGCAGCTTAGGGCCAGGACAGGGTGAAGCTTTCTTT
CASSLGPGQGEAFF
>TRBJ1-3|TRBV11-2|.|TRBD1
TGTGCCAGCAGCTTCGGGACAGGGTTGGCATCTGGAAACACCATATATTTT
CASSFGTGLASGNTIYF
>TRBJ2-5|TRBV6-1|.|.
TGTGCCAGCAGTGAAGCGCGAGAGACCCAGTACTTC
CASSEARETQYF
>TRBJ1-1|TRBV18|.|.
TGTGCCAGCTCCGGAGGGAGCGGGGGCTGGACTGAAGCTTTCTTT
CASSGGSGGWTEAFF
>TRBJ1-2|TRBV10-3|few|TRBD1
TGTGCCATCAGTCTAATAGGGGGCCGGGCTGGCTACACCTTC
CAISLIGGRAGYTF
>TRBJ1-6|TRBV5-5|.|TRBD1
TGTGCCAGCAGCCTGACAGGGGGCTATAATTCACCCCTCCACTTT
CASSLTGGYNSPLHF